This T cell receptor (beta chain) came from a study of OX40 agonist ivuxolimab in advanced cancers. Study overall: Administration of intravenous ivuxolimab to patients occurred every 2 weeks at 0.01 to 10 mg/kg. The dose-escalation cohort had hepatocellular carcinoma, melanoma, renal cell or head and neck cancer.

Comments on this clone: Its specificity is not known.

Study observations and caveats: Both blood CD4+ and CD8+ T cells showed clonal growth by week 6 at 0.1 to 3.0 mg/kg.

Germline V gene sequence: CDR1 ENHRY, CDR2 SYGVKD. J gave up 4 bases and V 5 bases, and 9 bases lay outside the gene matches. The CDR3 extends over 15 amino acids. The repertoire was sequenced with immunoSEQ multiplex PCR; TCRdb's copy has only in-frame clones and lacks some. The sample gives approximately 75,000 clones, around 90% of which show up once; about 0.4% is in the top ten. Here the sequenced sample was CD4+ or CD8+ T cells sorted from blood, taken in a trial of the OX40 agonist ivuxolimab. The receptor was derived from an adult with an advanced solid tumor such as melanoma, head and neck, liver or kidney cancer. V and J are TRBV10-3 and TRBJ2-3; 7 nucleotides line up with TRBD2. CDR3 DNA sequence: TGTGCCATCAGTACAAGCGGGATATGGGCAGATACGCAGTATTTT. It codes for CAISTSGIWADTQYF.